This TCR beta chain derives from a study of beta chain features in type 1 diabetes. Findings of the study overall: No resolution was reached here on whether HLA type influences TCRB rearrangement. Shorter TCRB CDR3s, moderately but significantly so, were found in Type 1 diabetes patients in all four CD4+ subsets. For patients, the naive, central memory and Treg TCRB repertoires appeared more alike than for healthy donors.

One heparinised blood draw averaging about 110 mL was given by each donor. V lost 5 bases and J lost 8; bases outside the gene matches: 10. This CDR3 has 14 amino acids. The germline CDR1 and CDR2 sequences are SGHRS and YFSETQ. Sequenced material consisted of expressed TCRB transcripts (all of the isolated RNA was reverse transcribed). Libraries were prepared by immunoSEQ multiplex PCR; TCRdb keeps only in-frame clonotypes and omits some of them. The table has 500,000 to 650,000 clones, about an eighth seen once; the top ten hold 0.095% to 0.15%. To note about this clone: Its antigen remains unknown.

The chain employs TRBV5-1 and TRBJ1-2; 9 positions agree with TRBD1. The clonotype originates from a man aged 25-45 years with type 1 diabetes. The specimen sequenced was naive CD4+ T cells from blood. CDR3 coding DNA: TGCGCCAGCAGGTATACAGGGGGCAAGGACGGCTACACCTTC. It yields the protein CASRYTGGKDGYTF.